What follows describes a single T cell receptor (beta chain). A read error may produce the germline difference seen at one junction end. This sample includes further DNA sequences coding for the same CDR3. The assay was immunoSEQ multiplex PCR, and TCRdb's table has in-frame clones only and misses some. The table includes some 100,000 clones, 90% detected once. This sample was included in a study of control samples from healthy donors and cancer patients. Germline CDR1 reads SQVTM; CDR2 reads ANQGSEA. The CDR3 is made up of 14 amino acids. The rearrangement joins TRBV29-1 to TRBJ2-7; D may be TRBD1 (5 bases). The sample comprised blood. This TCR came from a human donor in good health. The donor label of this sample is uncertain. The CDR3 DNA sequence: TGCAGCGTTGAAGTTGAAGGGGTCTCCTATGAGCAGTACTTC. Translating it yields CSVEVEGVSYEQYF.